This record covers a single T cell receptor (beta chain). Its antigen is not identified. A read error may produce the germline difference seen at one junction end. Study-wide points: Tumor-infiltrating Treg TCR alpha and beta sequences overlapped most with tumor naive CD4+ T cells, then blood naive.

Constant-region reverse primers amplified full-length variable regions, followed by semi-nested Nested Universal Primer A PCR. Each CDR3 protein gets one entry after TCRdb re-called the 5' RACE reads with MiXCR. The top ten hold about 5% of the sample, which has some 5,800 distinct CDR3 sequences, less than 40% seen once. Naive CD4+ T cells were purified with Tregs depleted by CD25. CDR3 length: 15 amino acids. The germline V gene encodes CDR1 DFQATT and CDR2 SNEGSKA (reference sequence). The TCR sequence derives from a female donor with breast cancer. Sequencing was carried out using naive CD4+ T cells sorted from a lymph node. The subset here: naive CD4+ T cells, CD4+CD45RA+CD25-. This chain connects TRBV20-1 to TRBJ2-7; TRBD1 matches 7 bases. The CDR3 coding sequence is TGCAGTGCTGAGTGGAGTGACAGGGATGGCTACAAGCAGTACTTC. The encoded protein is CSAEWSDRDGYKQYF.